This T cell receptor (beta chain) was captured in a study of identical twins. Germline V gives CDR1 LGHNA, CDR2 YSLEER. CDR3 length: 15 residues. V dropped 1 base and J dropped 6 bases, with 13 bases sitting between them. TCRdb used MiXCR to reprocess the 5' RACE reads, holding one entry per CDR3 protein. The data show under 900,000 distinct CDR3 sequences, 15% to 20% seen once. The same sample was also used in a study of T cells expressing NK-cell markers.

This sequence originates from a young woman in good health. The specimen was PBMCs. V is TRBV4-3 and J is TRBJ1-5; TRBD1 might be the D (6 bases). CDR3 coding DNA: TGCGCCAGCAGCCAAGCCTACAGGGACCGTCAGCCCCAGCATTTT. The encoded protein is CASSQAYRDRQPQHF.